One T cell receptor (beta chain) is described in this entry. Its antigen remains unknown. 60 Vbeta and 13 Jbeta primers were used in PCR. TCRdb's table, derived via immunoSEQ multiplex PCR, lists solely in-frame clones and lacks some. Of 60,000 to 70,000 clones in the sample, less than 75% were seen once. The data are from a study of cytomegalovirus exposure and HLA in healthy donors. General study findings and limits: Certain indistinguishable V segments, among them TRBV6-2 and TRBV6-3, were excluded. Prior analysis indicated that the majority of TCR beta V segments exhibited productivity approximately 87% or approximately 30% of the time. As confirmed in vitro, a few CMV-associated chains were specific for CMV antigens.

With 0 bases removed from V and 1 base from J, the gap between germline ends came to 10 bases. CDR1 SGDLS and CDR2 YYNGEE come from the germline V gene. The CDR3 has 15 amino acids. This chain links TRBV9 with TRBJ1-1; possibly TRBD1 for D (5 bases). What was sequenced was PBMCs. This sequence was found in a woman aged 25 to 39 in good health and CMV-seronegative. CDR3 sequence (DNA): TGTGCCAGCAGCGTAGTCGGAGGGGAGAACACTGAAGCTTTCTTT. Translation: CASSVVGGENTEAFF.